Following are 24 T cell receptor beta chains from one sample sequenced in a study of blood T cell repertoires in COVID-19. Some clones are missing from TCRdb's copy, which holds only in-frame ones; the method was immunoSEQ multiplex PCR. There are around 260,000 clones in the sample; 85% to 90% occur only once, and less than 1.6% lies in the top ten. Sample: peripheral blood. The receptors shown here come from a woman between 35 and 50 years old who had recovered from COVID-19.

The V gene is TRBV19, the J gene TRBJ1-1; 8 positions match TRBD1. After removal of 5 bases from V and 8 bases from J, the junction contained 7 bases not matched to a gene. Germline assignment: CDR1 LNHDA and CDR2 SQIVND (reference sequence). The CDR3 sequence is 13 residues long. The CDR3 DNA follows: TGTGCCAGTAGTCCCCGCAGGGGGCGCGAAGCTTTCTTT. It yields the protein CASSPRRGREAFF.

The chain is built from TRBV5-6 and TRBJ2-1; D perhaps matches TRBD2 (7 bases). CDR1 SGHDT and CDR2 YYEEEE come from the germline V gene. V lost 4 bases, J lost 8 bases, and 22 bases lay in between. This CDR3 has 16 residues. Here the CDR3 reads CASSRLVGGGGDEQFF. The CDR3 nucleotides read TGTGCCAGCAGCCGACTCGTGGGAGGGGGTGGAGATGAGCAGTTCTTC.

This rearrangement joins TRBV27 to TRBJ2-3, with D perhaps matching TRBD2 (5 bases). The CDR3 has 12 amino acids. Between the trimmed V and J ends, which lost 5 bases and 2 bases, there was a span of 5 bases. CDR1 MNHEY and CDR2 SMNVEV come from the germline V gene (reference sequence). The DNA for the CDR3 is TGTGCCAGCAGTGACTACACAGATACGCAGTATTTT. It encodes CASSDYTDTQYF.

The chain's CDR3 is CASSLMSGGAKNIQYF. CDR3 bases: TGTGCCAGCAGCTTAATGAGCGGGGGTGCCAAAAACATTCAGTACTTC. The chain joins TRBV7-2 to TRBJ2-4; 8 bases line up with TRBD2. Germline CDR1 is SGHTA and CDR2 is FQGNSA. The CDR3 is 16 amino acids. Unmatched junction bases numbered 4, after V lost 2 bases and J lost 1 base.

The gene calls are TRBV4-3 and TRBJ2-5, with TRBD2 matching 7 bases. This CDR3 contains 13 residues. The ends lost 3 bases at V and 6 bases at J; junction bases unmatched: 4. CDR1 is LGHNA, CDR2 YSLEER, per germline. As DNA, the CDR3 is TGCGCCAGCAGCCAGGGGGGGGATAAGACCCAGTACTTC. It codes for CASSQGGDKTQYF.

In DNA, the CDR3 is TGTGCCAGCAGCTCAAATCCTACCGGGACTTTAGTAGGGGACACTGAAGCTTTCTTT. This gives the protein CASSSNPTGTLVGDTEAFF. The chain couples TRBV11-2 to TRBJ1-1; a weak D match, TRBD1 (5 bases). V shed 4 bases and J shed 3 bases, with 27 bases lying between them. This CDR3 has 19 amino acids. From germline, CDR1 is SGHAT and CDR2 FQNNGV.

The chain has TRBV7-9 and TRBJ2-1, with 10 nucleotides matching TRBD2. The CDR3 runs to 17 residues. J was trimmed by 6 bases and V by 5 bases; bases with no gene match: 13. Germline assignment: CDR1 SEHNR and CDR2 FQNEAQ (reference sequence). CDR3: CASSPRLRAGGLNEQFF. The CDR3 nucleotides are TGTGCCAGCAGCCCCCGCTTAAGAGCGGGGGGGCTCAATGAGCAGTTCTTC.

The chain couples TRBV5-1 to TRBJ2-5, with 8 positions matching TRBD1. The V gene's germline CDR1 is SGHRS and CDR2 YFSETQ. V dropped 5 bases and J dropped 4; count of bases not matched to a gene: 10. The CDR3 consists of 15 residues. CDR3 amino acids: CASREGRGQVETQYF. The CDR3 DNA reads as TGCGCCAGCAGAGAAGGCAGGGGGCAAGTAGAGACCCAGTACTTC.

As DNA, the CDR3 is TGCAGCGTTGAAAGAGGTCGGCAAGAGACCCAGTACTTC. It is translated as CSVERGRQETQYF. This chain links TRBV29-1 with TRBJ2-5; no firm D call. This CDR3 comprises 13 residues. Trimming stripped 2 bases from V and 2 bases from J, with 9 bases between. The germline CDR1 and CDR2 sequences are SQVTM and ANQGSEA.

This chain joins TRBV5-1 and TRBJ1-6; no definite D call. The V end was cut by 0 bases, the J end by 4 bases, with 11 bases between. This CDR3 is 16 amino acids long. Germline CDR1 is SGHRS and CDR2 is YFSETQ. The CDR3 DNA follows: TGCGCCAGCAGCTTGGTGTTGGCGGATTATAATTCACCCCTCCACTTT. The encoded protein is CASSLVLADYNSPLHF.

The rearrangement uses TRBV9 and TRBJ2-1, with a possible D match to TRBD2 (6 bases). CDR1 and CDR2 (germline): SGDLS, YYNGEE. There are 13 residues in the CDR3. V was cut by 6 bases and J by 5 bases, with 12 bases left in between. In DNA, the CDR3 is TGTGCCAGCATGCGTAGCGGAAACAATGAGCAGTTCTTC. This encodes CASMRSGNNEQFF.

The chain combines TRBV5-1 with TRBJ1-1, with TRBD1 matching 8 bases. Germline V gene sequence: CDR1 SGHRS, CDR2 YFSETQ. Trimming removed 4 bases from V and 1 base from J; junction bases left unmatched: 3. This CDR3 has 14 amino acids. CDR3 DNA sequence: TGCGCCAGCAGCACACAGGGGGGGAACACTGAAGCTTTCTTT. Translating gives CASSTQGGNTEAFF.

CDR3 sequence: CASQSGGYNEQFF. The DNA of the CDR3 is TGTGCCAGCCAAAGCGGGGGGTACAATGAGCAGTTCTTC. V and J are TRBV25-1 and TRBJ2-1, with 9 bases that match TRBD2. The V gene's germline CDR1 is MGHDK and CDR2 SYGVNS. The CDR3 totals 13 residues. V was clipped by 8 bases and J by 4 bases; unmatched bases: 3.

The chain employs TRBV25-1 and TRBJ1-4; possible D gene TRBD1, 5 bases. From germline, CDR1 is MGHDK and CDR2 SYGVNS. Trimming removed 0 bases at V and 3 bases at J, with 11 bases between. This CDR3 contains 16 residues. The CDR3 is CASSEYLGQSNEKLFF. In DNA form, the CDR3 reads TGTGCCAGCAGTGAATATTTAGGACAATCTAATGAAAAACTGTTTTTT.

In nucleotides, the CDR3 is TGTGCCAGCAGTTACTCCCGGCAGGGGGCTAATTCACCCCTCCACTTT. Amino acids: CASSYSRQGANSPLHF. V usage is TRBV6-5 and J usage is TRBJ1-6; 8 bases map to TRBD1. Trimming at V came to 0 bases and at J to 6 bases, leaving 4 bases not matched to a gene. Germline CDR1 and CDR2: MNHEY and SVGAGI. The CDR3 is 16 residues long.

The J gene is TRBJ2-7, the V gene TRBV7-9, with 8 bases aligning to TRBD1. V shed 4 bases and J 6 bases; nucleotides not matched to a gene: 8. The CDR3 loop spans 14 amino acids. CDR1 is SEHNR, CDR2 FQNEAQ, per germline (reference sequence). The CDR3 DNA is TGTGCCAGCAGCTCTCCGACAGGGGTCGCCGAGCAGTACTTC. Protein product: CASSSPTGVAEQYF.

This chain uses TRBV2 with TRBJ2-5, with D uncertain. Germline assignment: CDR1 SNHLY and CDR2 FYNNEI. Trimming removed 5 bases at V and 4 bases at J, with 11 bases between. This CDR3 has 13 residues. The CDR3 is CASSYTMGETQYF. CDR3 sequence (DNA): TGTGCCAGCAGTTATACTATGGGAGAGACCCAGTACTTC.

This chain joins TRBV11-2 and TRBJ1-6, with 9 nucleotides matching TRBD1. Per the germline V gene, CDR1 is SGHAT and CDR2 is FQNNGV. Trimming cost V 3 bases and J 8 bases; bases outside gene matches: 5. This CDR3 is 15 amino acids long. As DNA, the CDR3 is TGTGCCAGCAGCTTGGTCAGACAGGGGGATTCACCCCTCCACTTT. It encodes CASSLVRQGDSPLHF.

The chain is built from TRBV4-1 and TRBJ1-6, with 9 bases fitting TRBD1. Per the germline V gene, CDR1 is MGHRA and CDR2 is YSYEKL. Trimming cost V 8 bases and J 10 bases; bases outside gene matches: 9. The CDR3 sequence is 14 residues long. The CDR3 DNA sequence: TGCGCCAGCCAAATCGGGACAGGGCTGTCACCCCTCCACTTT. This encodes CASQIGTGLSPLHF.

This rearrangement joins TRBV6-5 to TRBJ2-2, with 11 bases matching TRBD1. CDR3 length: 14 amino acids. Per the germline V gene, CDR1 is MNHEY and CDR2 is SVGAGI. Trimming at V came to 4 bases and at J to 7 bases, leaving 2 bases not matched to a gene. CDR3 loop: CASSWGQGVGELFF. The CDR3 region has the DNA TGTGCCAGCAGTTGGGGACAGGGGGTCGGGGAGCTGTTTTTT.

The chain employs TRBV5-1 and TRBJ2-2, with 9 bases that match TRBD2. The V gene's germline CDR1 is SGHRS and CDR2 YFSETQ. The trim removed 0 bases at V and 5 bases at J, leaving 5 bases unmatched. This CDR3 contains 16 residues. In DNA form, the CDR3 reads TGCGCCAGCAGCTTGGCCCTAGCGGGGCAGACCGGGGAGCTGTTTTTT. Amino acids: CASSLALAGQTGELFF.

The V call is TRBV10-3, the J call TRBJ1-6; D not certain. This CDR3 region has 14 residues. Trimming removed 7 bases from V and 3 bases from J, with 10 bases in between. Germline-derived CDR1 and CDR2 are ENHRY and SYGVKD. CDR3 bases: TGTGCCATCAAAGCAGACAACTATAATTCACCCCTCCACTTT. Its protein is CAIKADNYNSPLHF.

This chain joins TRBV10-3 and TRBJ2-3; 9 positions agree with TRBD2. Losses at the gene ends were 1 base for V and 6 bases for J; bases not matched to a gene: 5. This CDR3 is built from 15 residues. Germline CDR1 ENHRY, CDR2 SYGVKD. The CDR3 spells CAISEYQRGADTQYF. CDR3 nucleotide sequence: TGTGCCATCAGTGAGTACCAGCGGGGGGCCGATACGCAGTATTTT.

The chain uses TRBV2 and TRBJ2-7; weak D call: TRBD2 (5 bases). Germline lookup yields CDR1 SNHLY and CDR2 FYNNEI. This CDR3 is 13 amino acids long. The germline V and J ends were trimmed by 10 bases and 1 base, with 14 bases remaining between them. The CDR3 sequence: CAIPDGNSYEQYF. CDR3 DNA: TGTGCCATACCGGACGGGAATTCCTACGAGCAGTACTTC.